This is a list of T cell receptor beta chains from one sample in a study of T cell responses to AZD1222 COVID-19 vaccine. Data came from immunoSEQ multiplex PCR; TCRdb stores just in-frame clones and leaves some out. The sample has around 140,000 clones, 93% seen once; the top ten hold 5.1%. Sequenced here: peripheral blood, sampled on day 0 of AZD1222 vaccination. The receptors were sampled from an adult in good health. The CDR3 runs from the conserved cysteine through the conserved F or W. Fields, in order: D gene, V gene, J gene, CDR3 DNA, CDR3 protein. The D gene is left open where the match is weak.

D gene: TRBD1
V gene: TRBV25-1
J gene: TRBJ2-7
CDR3 DNA: TGTGCCAGCAGAGAACCGGGACAGAACTACGAGCAGTACTTC
CDR3 protein: CASREPGQNYEQYF

D gene: -
V gene: TRBV9
J gene: TRBJ2-1
CDR3 DNA: TGTGCCAGCAGCGTAGGGGGGATGGCCTACAATGAGCAGTTCTTC
CDR3 protein: CASSVGGMAYNEQFF

D gene: TRBD1
V gene: TRBV9
J gene: TRBJ2-6
CDR3 DNA: TGTGCCAGCAGCCCCAGGACAGGAGCCGGGGCCAACGTCCTGACTTTC
CDR3 protein: CASSPRTGAGANVLTF

D gene: -
V gene: TRBV5-6
J gene: TRBJ2-7
CDR3 DNA: TGTGCCAGCAGCTTGTTTGCTGCAGGGACCTTAACCTACGAGCAGTACTTC
CDR3 protein: CASSLFAAGTLTYEQYF

D gene: -
V gene: TRBV30
J gene: TRBJ1-2
CDR3 DNA: TGTGCCTGGAGTGAAGAGACTTTTGGCTATGGCTACACCTTC
CDR3 protein: CAWSEETFGYGYTF

D gene: TRBD2
V gene: TRBV7-2
J gene: TRBJ2-7
CDR3 DNA: TGTGCCAGCAGCCCCGCTAGCGGGCCCTCCTACGAGCAGTACTTC
CDR3 protein: CASSPASGPSYEQYF

D gene: -
V gene: TRBV10-1
J gene: TRBJ1-6
CDR3 DNA: TGCGCCAGCAGTGAGGGGGTGGATTCACCCCTCCACTTT
CDR3 protein: CASSEGVDSPLHF

D gene: TRBD1
V gene: TRBV6-5
J gene: TRBJ1-2
CDR3 DNA: TGTGCCAGTTCACCACAGGGGGCATTGAACTATGGCTACACCTTC
CDR3 protein: CASSPQGALNYGYTF

D gene: -
V gene: TRBV6-5
J gene: TRBJ1-6
CDR3 DNA: TGTGCCAGCAGAACCACCCAGGGGCATACTTCACCCCTCCACTTT
CDR3 protein: CASRTTQGHTSPLHF

D gene: -
V gene: TRBV3-1/TRBV3-2
J gene: TRBJ1-1
CDR3 DNA: TGTGCCAGCAGCCAAGCCGGGATAACTGAAGCTTTCTTT
CDR3 protein: CASSQAGITEAFF